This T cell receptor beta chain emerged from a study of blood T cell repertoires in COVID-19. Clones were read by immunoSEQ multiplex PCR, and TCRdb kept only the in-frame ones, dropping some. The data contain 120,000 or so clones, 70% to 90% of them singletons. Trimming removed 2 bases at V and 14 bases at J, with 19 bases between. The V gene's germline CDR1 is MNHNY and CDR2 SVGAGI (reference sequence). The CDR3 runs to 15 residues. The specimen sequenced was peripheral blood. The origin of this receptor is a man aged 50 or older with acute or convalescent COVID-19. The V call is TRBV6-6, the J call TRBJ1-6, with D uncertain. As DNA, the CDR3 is TGTGCCAGCAGTTACGAGGGAGGGTCCCAAGGAACCCTCCACTTT. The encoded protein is CASSYEGGSQGTLHF.